The next 19 T cell receptor beta chains were all read from a single sample in a study of blood T cell repertoires in COVID-19. Measured with immunoSEQ multiplex PCR; TCRdb has only the in-frame clones, and not every one. The repertoire includes roughly 300,000 clones, over 75% of them detected once, and about 10% sits in the top ten. Specimen: PBMCs or T cells enriched from blood (not recorded which). The receptors derive from a woman aged 18-29 years who had recovered from COVID-19.

As DNA, the CDR3 is TGTGCCAGCTCACGCGTAGGGGCTGGAAACACCATATATTTT. Its translation: CASSRVGAGNTIYF. The rearrangement links TRBV18 to TRBJ1-3; tentative D call: TRBD1 (5 bases). This CDR3 is 14 amino acids long. V gave up 4 bases and J gave up 2 bases, with 9 bases separating them. Germline V gene lookup returns CDR1 KGHSH and CDR2 LQKENI.

The chain employs TRBV10-3 and TRBJ1-1; a possible D gene is TRBD1 (6 bases). The germline gives CDR1 ENHRY, CDR2 SYGVKD. The CDR3 extends over 13 amino acids. Trimming took 6 bases from V and 6 from J, leaving 14 bases between them. The CDR3 region is CAIRDSQVAEAFF. CDR3 bases: TGTGCCATCAGGGACAGTCAAGTCGCTGAAGCTTTCTTT.

V usage is TRBV7-9 and J usage is TRBJ2-2; the D is unclear. V shed 3 bases and J shed 5 bases, with 13 bases lying between them. The CDR3 sequence is 15 residues long. Germline CDR1 reads SEHNR; CDR2 reads FQNEAQ (reference sequence). The CDR3 sequence: CASSLGRPATGELFF. Here the CDR3 DNA reads TGTGCCAGCAGCTTGGGCCGACCGGCAACCGGGGAGCTGTTTTTT. Filled out from reference TRBV7-9 and TRBJ2-2, the complete variable domain reads DTGVSQNPRHKITKRGQNVTFRCDPISEHNRLYWYRQTLGQGPEFLTYFQNEAQLEKSRLLSDRFSAERPKGSFSTLEIQRTEQGDSAMYLCASSLGRPATGELFFGEGSRLTVL.

The chain has TRBV27 and TRBJ2-7, with a tentative D call TRBD2 (5 bases). Germline V CDR1 and CDR2: MNHEY, SMNVEV (reference sequence). V lost 2 bases and J 2 bases, leaving 7 bases between the germline ends. The CDR3 sequence is 13 residues long. The CDR3 reads CASSLPGTYEQYF. The CDR3 region has the DNA TGTGCCAGCAGTTTACCCGGGACCTACGAGCAGTACTTC.

The V gene is TRBV6-4, the J gene TRBJ2-3; 10 nucleotides match TRBD2. The CDR3 loop spans 16 amino acids. Trimming took 2 bases from V and 4 from J; bases not matched to a gene: 6. Germline V CDR1 and CDR2: MRHNA, SNTAGT. The CDR3 loop is CASSDKASGSPDTQYF. Written as DNA, the CDR3 is TGTGCCAGCAGTGACAAAGCTAGCGGGAGCCCAGATACGCAGTATTTT.

The chain employs TRBV4-1 and TRBJ2-7, with 13 bases aligning to TRBD2. From germline, CDR1 is MGHRA and CDR2 YSYEKL. The junction had 2 bases not matched to a gene; V was cut back by 4 bases and J by 2 bases. The CDR3 has 15 residues. The CDR3 DNA reads as TGCGCCAGCAGCCTAGGACTAGCGGGGGCCTACGAGCAGTACTTC. Translating gives CASSLGLAGAYEQYF.

The rearrangement uses TRBV30 and TRBJ1-1; TRBD1 aligns across 9 bases. Germline V gives CDR1 GTSNPN, CDR2 SVGIG (reference sequence). V dropped 2 bases and J dropped 4; count of bases not matched to a gene: 5. This CDR3 comprises 14 residues. The CDR3 nucleotides read TGTGCCTGGAGTTCGGGACAGGGCTTCACTGAAGCTTTCTTT. Residues: CAWSSGQGFTEAFF.

Of note for this clone: The sample has other DNA sequences that encode this CDR3 too. This chain joins TRBV5-4 and TRBJ2-5, with D possibly being TRBD1 (5 bases). V lost 2 bases and J 3 bases, leaving 5 bases between the germline ends. Germline CDR1 SGHNT, CDR2 YYREEE (reference sequence). There are 12 residues in the CDR3. The CDR3 DNA is TGTGCCAGCAGCTTAGGGGAAGAGACCCAGTACTTC. Its translation: CASSLGEETQYF.

The chain couples TRBV5-4 to TRBJ2-1, with 7 bases lining up with TRBD2. The CDR3 is made up of 14 amino acids. V gave up 0 bases and J gave up 9 bases; unmatched junction bases: 6. CDR1 and CDR2 (germline): SGHNT, YYREEE (reference sequence). The CDR3 nucleotides are TGTGCCAGCAGCTTGGACCGGGGGGAGGCTGAGCAGTTCTTC. This gives the protein CASSLDRGEAEQFF.

The V call is TRBV7-9, the J call TRBJ2-7, with a possible D match to TRBD1 (5 bases). This CDR3 has 13 amino acids. V was shortened by 3 bases and J by 3 bases, with 9 bases between the two germline ends. CDR1 is SEHNR and CDR2 is FQNEAQ in the germline V gene (reference sequence). This chain's CDR3 is CASSLGRDYEQYF. The CDR3 DNA is TGTGCCAGCAGCTTGGGCAGGGACTACGAGCAGTACTTC.

The sample holds one count of this clone. This chain connects TRBV5-1 to TRBJ1-5; no definite D call. Germline values: CDR1 SGHRS, CDR2 YFSETQ. This CDR3 has 13 residues. V was clipped by 4 bases and J by 5 bases, with 10 bases between them. The CDR3 DNA sequence: TGCGCCAGCAGCAGAGCTTCGGATCAGCCCCAGCATTTT. This sequence encodes CASSRASDQPQHF.

This clone was observed a handful of times. Other DNA sequences in the same sample also yield this CDR3. This chain uses TRBV18 with TRBJ2-5; 9 nucleotides agree with TRBD2. CDR1 is KGHSH and CDR2 is LQKENI in the germline V gene. The length of the CDR3 is 15 residues. Unmatched junction bases numbered 2, after V lost 2 bases and J lost 1 base. CDR3 coding DNA: TGTGCCAGCTCACCATCTAGCGGGGTCCAAGAGACCCAGTACTTC. Translating gives CASSPSSGVQETQYF. The full variable domain, with the rest looked up from reference TRBV18 and TRBJ2-5, is NAGVMQNPRHLVRRRGQEARLRCSPMKGHSHVYWYRQLPEEGLKFMVYLQKENIIDESGMPKERFSAEFPKEGPSILRIQQVVRGDSAAYFCASSPSSGVQETQYFGPGTRLLVL.

Turning to this clone: The junction does not match germline at one end; this may be a read error. This sequence joins TRBV7-8 and TRBJ1-1; a possible D gene is TRBD1 (6 bases). The CDR3 is 15 amino acids. Germline values: CDR1 SGHVS, CDR2 FQNEAQ. The CDR3 is CASSLAGRGNTEAFF. In nucleotides, the CDR3 is TGTGCCAGCAGCCTAGCAGGCAGGGGCAACACTGAAGCTTTCTTT.

V is TRBV18 and J is TRBJ1-6; D is ambiguous. This CDR3 has 13 residues. V lost 4 bases and J 8 bases, leaving 9 bases between the germline ends. The V gene's germline CDR1 is KGHSH and CDR2 LQKENI. The CDR3 here is CASSLLRDSPLHF. The CDR3 DNA sequence: TGTGCCAGCTCACTCCTCCGGGATTCACCCCTCCACTTT.

Comments on this clone: Other nucleotide sequences from this sample produce the same CDR3. This chain uses TRBV7-2 with TRBJ1-5, with D tentatively TRBD1 (5 bases). The CDR3 sequence is 13 residues long. V was pared by 3 bases and J by 5 bases, with 8 bases between. Germline V gives CDR1 SGHTA, CDR2 FQGNSA. CDR3 in amino acids: CASSLRGDQPQHF. The DNA of the CDR3 is TGTGCCAGCAGCTTGCGGGGGGATCAGCCCCAGCATTTT.

The rearrangement uses TRBV4-2 and TRBJ1-3, with D possibly TRBD1 on 6 matching bases. This CDR3 is built from 17 residues. V lost 0 bases to trimming and J lost 1 base, with 13 bases between them. The germline CDR1 and CDR2 sequences are LGHNA and YNFKEQ. CDR3 amino acids: CASSQDPGTSSGNTIYF. DNA of the CDR3: TGTGCCAGCAGCCAAGATCCGGGGACATCTTCTGGAAACACCATATATTTT.

The chain is built from TRBV10-3 and TRBJ1-1; D may be TRBD1 (5 bases). Germline CDR1 and CDR2: ENHRY and SYGVKD. The CDR3 contains 15 residues. V was clipped by 10 bases and J by 3 bases, with 21 bases between them. The CDR3 DNA reads TGTGCCACCAAAACAGAAGTGGGGGGGGACACTGAAGCTTTCTTT. It encodes CATKTEVGGDTEAFF.

The chain has TRBV9 and TRBJ1-4; D not resolved. The CDR3 is made up of 13 amino acids. The germline V gene has CDR1 SGDLS and CDR2 YYNGEE. Trimming shortened V by 2 bases and J by 6 bases, and 8 bases separated the two germline ends. The CDR3: CASSVAGDEKLFF. DNA for the CDR3: TGTGCCAGCAGCGTCGCCGGAGATGAAAAACTGTTTTTT.

V is TRBV2 and J is TRBJ2-5; possibly TRBD2 for D (6 bases). The germline V gene encodes CDR1 SNHLY and CDR2 FYNNEI. Trimming removed 3 bases from V and 6 bases from J, with 11 bases in between. The CDR3 loop spans 13 amino acids. CDR3 sequence reads: CASSDWDLQTQYF. The CDR3 DNA reads TGTGCCAGCAGTGATTGGGACTTGCAGACCCAGTACTTC.